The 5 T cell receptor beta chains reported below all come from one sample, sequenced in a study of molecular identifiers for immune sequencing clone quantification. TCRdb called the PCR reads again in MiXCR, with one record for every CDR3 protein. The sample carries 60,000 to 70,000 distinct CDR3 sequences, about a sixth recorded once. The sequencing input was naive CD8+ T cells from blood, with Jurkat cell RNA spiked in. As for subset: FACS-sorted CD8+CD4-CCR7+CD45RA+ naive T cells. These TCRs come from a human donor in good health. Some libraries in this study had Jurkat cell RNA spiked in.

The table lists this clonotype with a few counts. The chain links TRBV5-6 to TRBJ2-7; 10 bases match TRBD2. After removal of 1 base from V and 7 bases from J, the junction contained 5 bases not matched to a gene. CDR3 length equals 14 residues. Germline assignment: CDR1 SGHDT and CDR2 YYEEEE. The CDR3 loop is CASSLLAGVREQYF. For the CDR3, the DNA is TGTGCCAGCAGCTTGCTAGCGGGAGTAAGGGAGCAGTACTTC.

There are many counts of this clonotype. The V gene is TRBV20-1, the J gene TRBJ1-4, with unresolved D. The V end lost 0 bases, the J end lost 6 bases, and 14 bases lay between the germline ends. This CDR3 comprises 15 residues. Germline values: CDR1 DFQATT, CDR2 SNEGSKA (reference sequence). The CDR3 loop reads CSARDRGAVYEKLFF. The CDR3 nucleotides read TGCAGTGCTAGAGATAGAGGCGCGGTTTATGAAAAACTGTTTTTT.

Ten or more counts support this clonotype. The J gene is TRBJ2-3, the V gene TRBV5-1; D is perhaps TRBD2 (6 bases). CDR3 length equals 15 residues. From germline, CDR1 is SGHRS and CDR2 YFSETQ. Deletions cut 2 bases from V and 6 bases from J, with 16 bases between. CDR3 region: CASSFLMGLLDTQYF. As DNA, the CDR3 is TGCGCCAGCAGCTTTCTCATGGGACTCCTGGATACGCAGTATTTT.

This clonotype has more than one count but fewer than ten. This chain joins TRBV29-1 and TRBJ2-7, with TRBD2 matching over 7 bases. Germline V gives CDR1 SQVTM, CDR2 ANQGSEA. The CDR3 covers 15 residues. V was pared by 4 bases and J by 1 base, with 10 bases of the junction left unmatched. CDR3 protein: CSVGGGSAPSYEQYF. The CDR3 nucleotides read TGCAGCGTTGGGGGGGGGTCGGCTCCTTCCTACGAGCAGTACTTC.

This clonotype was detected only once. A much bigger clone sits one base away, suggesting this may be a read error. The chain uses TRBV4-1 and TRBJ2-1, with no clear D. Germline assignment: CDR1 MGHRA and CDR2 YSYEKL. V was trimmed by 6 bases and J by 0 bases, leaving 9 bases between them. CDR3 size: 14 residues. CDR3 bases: TGCGCCAGCAGGACCCCGAGCTCCTACAATGAGCAGTTCTTC. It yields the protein CASRTPSSYNEQFF.